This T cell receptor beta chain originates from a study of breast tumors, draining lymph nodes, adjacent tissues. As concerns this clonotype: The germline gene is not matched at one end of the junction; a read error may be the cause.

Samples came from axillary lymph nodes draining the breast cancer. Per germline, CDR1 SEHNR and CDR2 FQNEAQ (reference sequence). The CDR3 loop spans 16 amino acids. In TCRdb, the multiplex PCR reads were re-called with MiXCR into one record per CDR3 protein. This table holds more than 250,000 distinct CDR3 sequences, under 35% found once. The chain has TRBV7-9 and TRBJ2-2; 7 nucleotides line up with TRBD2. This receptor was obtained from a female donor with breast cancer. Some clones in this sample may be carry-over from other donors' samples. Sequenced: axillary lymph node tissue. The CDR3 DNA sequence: TGTGCCAGCAGCTTAGGACCAGCGGGATGGGCCGGGGAGCTGCTTTTT. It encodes CASSLGPAGWAGELLF.